What follows is one TCR beta chain and its context. This clonotype was counted between two and nine times. The target of this receptor is not known. Per-base qualities were not stored, and no clone one base away is much larger. Libraries came from RT-PCR. Sequencing was performed on an Illumina HiSeq 2500. TCRdb reworked the public reads: Q25 trimming with fastp, MiXCR clone assembly, productive beta chains retained. Each CDR3 protein gets just one entry, which takes the most common genes and DNA from the rows behind it. Within this sample are roughly 540,000 distinct CDR3 sequences, with around 25% of them counted one time only. The top ten hold approximately 2.9% of the sample. Compared with germline, V lacks 4 bases and J lacks 6 bases; bases without a gene match: 15. The germline V gene yields SGHAT for CDR1 and FQNNGV for CDR2. The CDR3, cysteine through phenylalanine, is 18 amino acids long. This entry keeps only the CDR3 DNA: 54 bases, framed from base 1.

This sample is drawn from a study of response to subunit inactivated influenza vaccine listed by TCRdb under 2018. At the level of the whole study: To follow how T cells responded to a trivalent subunit inactivated influenza vaccine, the researchers relied on deep quantitative profiling of the T cell receptor repertoire.

Study-wide conclusions, independent of this receptor: The authors proposed that each seasonal influenza vaccination may bring in only a limited number of new T cells.

These data are also associated with another study on T cells expressing NK-cell markers. Taken from the second paper: TCR beta cDNA libraries were made by 5'RACE template switching that added a universal primer site and unique molecular identifiers. Under ten donors provided sorted CD3+CD56+NKG2C+, CD3+CD56+NKG2C- and CD3+CD56-NKG2C+ T-cell subsets, whose TCR beta-chain repertoires were profiled. Most of the eight sequenced donors were HCMV-seropositive and one was HCMV-seronegative. In several experiments an anti-gammadeltaTCR antibody was added to restrict sorting to alphabetaTCR-expressing T cells. In a handful of donors, the dominant CD3+CD56+NKG2C+ clonotypes were among the top 10 CD8+ clonotypes and accounted for about 1.0-8% of CD8+ T cells. Those dominant clonotypes were again the most abundant among CD3+CD56-NKG2C+ cells in a few donors, at 28.3-60.1%. Whether the expanded NKG2C-expressing T cell clones were specific for HCMV antigens remained unclear. Randomly selected healthy volunteers, three men and five women, were used as the eight sequenced donors. A commercial ELISA kit detecting HCMV-specific IgG in serum was used to determine HCMV serostatus. Peripheral blood mononuclear cells were isolated from blood by Ficoll density gradient centrifugation. Using Miltenyi isolation kits, CD4+ and CD8+ T cells were isolated from PBMC through magnetic immunoseparation. cDNA synthesis was primed from the TCR beta constant segment and was followed by two successive PCR amplification steps. Illumina HiSeq 2000/2500, MiSeq or NextSeq was used to sequence libraries as 2 x 150 bp reads. MIGEC was used to demultiplex reads and group reads by UMI, and MiTCR was used to assemble and quantify clonotypes. To exclude erroneous sequences, only TCR cDNA sequences supported by at least two reads were retained. Downstream repertoire analysis used the tcR package, and clonotypes were matched across fractions by CDR3 nucleotide sequence plus V segment. Antigen specificity was annotated against VDJdb with VDJmatch, allowing one amino acid substitution in CDR3.

This clonotype originated in a man in his forties or fifties who received an inactivated influenza vaccine. Donor details come from another sample of the same person, matched by shared clones. Recombination connected TRBV11-2 to TRBJ2-2, and 9 junctional nucleotides match TRBD1. The source was CD4+ T cells sorted from PBMCs, collected 11 to 12 days after vaccination. The nucleotide sequence is given as TGTGCCAGCAGCTACCCTAATATCGGACAGGGGCCTCCCGGGGAGCTGTTTTTT. It encodes CASSYPNIGQGPPGELFF.